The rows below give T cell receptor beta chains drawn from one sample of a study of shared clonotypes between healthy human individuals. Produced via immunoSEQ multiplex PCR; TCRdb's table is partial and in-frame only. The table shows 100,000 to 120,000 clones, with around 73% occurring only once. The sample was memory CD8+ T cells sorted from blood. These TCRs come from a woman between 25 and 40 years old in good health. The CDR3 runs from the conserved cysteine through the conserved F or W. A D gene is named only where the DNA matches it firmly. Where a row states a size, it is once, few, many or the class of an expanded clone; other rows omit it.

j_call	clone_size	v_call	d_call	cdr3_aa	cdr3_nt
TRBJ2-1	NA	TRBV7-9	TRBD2	CASSLRTPLAGVLYHEQFF	TGTGCCAGCAGCCTCCGGACCCCACTAGCGGGAGTCCTTTACCATGAGCAGTTCTTC
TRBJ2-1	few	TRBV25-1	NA	CASSTSQGPTSCQFF	TGTGCCAGCAGTACCTCCCAGGGGCCTACTAGTTGTCAGTTCTTC
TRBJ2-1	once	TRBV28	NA	CASSPIPGTPDYNEQFF	TGTGCCAGCAGCCCCATACCCGGGACCCCGGACTACAATGAGCAGTTCTTC
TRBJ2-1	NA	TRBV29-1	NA	CCSVANNEQFF	TGCTGTTCAGTAGCCAACAATGAGCAGTTCTTC
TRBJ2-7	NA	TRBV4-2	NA	CASSQGSRGYEQYF	TGTGCCAGCAGCCAAGGGTCCAGGGGCTACGAGCAGTACTTC
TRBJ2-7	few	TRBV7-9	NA	CASSPRTFYEQYF	TGTGCCAGCAGCCCCCGGACATTCTACGAGCAGTACTTC
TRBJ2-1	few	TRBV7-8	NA	CASSLRDNEQFF	TGTGCCAGCAGCTTACGGGACAATGAGCAGTTCTTC
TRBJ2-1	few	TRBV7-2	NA	CASSLASGAFYNEQFF	TGTGCCAGCAGCTTAGCTAGCGGCGCTTTCTACAATGAGCAGTTCTTC
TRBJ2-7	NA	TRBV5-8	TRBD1	CASSLLTGKYEQYF	TGTGCCAGCAGCTTATTGACAGGGAAATACGAGCAGTACTTC
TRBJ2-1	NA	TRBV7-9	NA	CASSDSATTTDNEQFF	TGTGCCAGCAGCGACTCAGCAACGACTACCGACAATGAGCAGTTCTTC
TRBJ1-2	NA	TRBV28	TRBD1	CASSPMTGKYGYTF	TGTGCCAGCAGTCCGATGACAGGGAAATATGGCTACACCTTC
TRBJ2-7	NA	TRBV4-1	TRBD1	CASSQPRPQATGTVIIEQYF	TGCGCCAGCAGCCAACCAAGGCCCCAGGCTACCGGGACAGTCATCATCGAGCAGTACTTC
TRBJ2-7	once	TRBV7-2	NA	CASSSPVLNEQYF	TGTGCCAGCAGCTCTCCCGTCCTTAACGAGCAGTACTTC
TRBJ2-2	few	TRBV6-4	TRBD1	CASSDQGQGDTGELFF	TGTGCCAGCAGTGACCAGGGACAGGGGGACACCGGGGAGCTGTTTTTT
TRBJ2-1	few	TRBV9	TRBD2	CASSAPIGREGNNEQFF	TGTGCCAGCAGCGCTCCGATTGGGCGGGAGGGCAATAATGAGCAGTTCTTC
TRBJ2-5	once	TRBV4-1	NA	CASSQWDNQETQYF	TGCGCCAGCAGCCAATGGGACAATCAAGAGACCCAGTACTTC
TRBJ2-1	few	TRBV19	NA	CASSPNRQYGGYNEQFF	TGTGCCAGTAGTCCAAATAGACAGTACGGGGGCTACAATGAGCAGTTCTTC
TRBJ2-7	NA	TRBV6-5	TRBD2	CASSRGRTYEQYF	TGTGCCAGCAGCCGCGGGAGGACCTACGAGCAGTACTTC
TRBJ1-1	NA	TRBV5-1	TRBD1	CASSPNTGGTEAFF	TGCGCCAGCAGCCCTAATACAGGGGGCACTGAAGCTTTCTTT
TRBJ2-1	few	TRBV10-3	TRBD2	CAISESGASGDNNEQFF	TGTGCCATCAGTGAGTCAGGAGCTAGCGGGGACAACAATGAGCAGTTCTTC
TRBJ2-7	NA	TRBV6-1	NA	CASSSGLLGEQYF	TGTGCCAGCAGTTCCGGACTGTTGGGCGAGCAGTACTTC
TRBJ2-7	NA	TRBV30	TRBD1	CAWSDTVQGGNEQYF	TGTGCCTGGAGTGATACCGTACAGGGGGGTAACGAGCAGTACTTC
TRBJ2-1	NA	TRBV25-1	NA	CASSELETPEQFF	TGTGCCAGCAGTGAACTCGAGACTCCTGAGCAGTTCTTC
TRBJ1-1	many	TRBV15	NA	CATSRRGGTEAFF	TGTGCCACCAGCAGACGTGGAGGGACTGAAGCTTTCTTT
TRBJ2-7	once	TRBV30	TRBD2	CAWSAGAGDEQYF	TGTGCCTGGAGTGCCGGGGCGGGGGACGAGCAGTACTTC
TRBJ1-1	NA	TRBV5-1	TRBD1	CASSYNRDRGLAFF	TGCGCCAGCAGCTACAACCGGGACAGGGGGCTGGCTTTCTTT
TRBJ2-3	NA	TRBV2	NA	CASSATSRDTQYF	TGTGCCAGCAGTGCCACCTCTAGGGATACGCAGTATTTT
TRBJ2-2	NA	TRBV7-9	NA	CASSSIGTGELFF	TGTGCCAGCAGTTCCATTGGGACCGGGGAGCTGTTTTTT
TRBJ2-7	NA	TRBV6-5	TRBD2	CASWGAGGKPEQYF	TGTGCCAGCTGGGGTGCGGGAGGAAAACCCGAGCAGTACTTC
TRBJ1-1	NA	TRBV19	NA	CASSRWGVSDEAFF	TGTGCCAGTAGTCGGTGGGGGGTGTCGGATGAAGCTTTCTTT
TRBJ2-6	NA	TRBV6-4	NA	CASSGVSGAGANVLTF	TGTGCCAGCAGTGGGGTTTCGGGAGCTGGGGCCAACGTCCTGACTTTC
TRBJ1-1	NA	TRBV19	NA	CASRPPPGGMNTEAFF	TGTGCCAGTAGACCGCCTCCGGGTGGGATGAACACTGAAGCTTTCTTT
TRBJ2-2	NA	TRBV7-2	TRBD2	CASSSLLAGGSGELFF	TGTGCCAGCAGCTCCCTCCTAGCGGGGGGGAGCGGGGAGCTGTTTTTT
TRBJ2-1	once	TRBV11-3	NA	CASSLAKGNEQFF	TGTGCCAGCAGCCTAGCGAAGGGAAATGAGCAGTTCTTC
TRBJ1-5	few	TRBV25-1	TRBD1	CASTRGGDQPQHF	TGTGCCAGCACCAGGGGGGGTGATCAGCCCCAGCATTTT
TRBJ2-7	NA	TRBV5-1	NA	CASSLADSRTYEQYF	TGCGCCAGCAGCTTGGCCGACAGTAGAACCTACGAGCAGTACTTC
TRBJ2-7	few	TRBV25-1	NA	CASSGGRDEQYF	TGTGCCAGCAGCGGGGGCCGGGACGAGCAGTACTTC
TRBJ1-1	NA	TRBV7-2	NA	CASSPQRDTEAFF	TGTGCCAGCAGCCCACAGCGGGACACTGAAGCTTTCTTT
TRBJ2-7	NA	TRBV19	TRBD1	CASSVGQGYEQYF	TGTGCCAGTAGTGTGGGACAGGGATACGAGCAGTACTTC
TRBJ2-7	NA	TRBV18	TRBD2	CASSPSTSGRPGSLYEQYF	TGTGCCAGCTCACCTTCGACTAGCGGGCGGCCGGGGTCTCTGTACGAGCAGTACTTC
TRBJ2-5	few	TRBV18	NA	CASTDRGGGSPWTQYF	TGTGCCAGCACCGACAGGGGAGGCGGGAGCCCCTGGACCCAGTACTTC
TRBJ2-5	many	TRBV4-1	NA	CASSQVGGETQYF	TGCGCCAGCAGCCAAGTTGGGGGAGAGACCCAGTACTTC
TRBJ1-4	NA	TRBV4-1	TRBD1	CASSQASGTGFNSNEKLFF	TGCGCCAGCAGCCAAGCATCCGGGACAGGGTTCAATAGTAATGAAAAACTGTTTTTT
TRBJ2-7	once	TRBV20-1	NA	CSASFGYEQYF	TGCAGTGCCTCTTTCGGGTACGAGCAGTACTTC
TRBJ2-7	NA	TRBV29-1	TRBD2	CSVEDSSGSAGYEQYF	TGCAGCGTTGAAGACTCTAGCGGGAGCGCCGGTTACGAGCAGTACTTC
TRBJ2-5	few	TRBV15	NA	CATSRDGEPAETQYF	TGTGCCACCAGCAGAGACGGGGAGCCGGCAGAGACCCAGTACTTC
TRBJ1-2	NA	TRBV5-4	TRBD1	CASSPTKFDRDYGYTF	TGTGCCAGCAGCCCTACTAAATTTGACAGGGACTATGGCTACACCTTC
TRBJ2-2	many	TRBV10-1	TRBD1	CASSESKTGEYTGELFF	TGCGCCAGCAGTGAGTCGAAGACAGGGGAATACACCGGGGAGCTGTTTTTT
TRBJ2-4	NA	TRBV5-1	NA	CASSLDSGIDIQYF	TGCGCCAGCAGCCTTGATAGTGGCATCGACATTCAGTACTTC
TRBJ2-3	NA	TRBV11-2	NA	CASSPSTDTQYF	TGTGCCAGCAGCCCCAGCACAGATACGCAGTATTTT